This T cell receptor (beta chain) was recovered during a study of cytomegalovirus exposure and HLA in healthy donors. Findings of the study overall: It is likely that the observed cluster of highly shared sequence variants was a sequencing artifact. Apparent HLA restriction characterized most CMV-associated TCR beta chains in a later analysis. In an earlier analysis, in fewer than 700 donors, most V segments appeared productive either ~90% or ~30% of the time. A few V segments could not be told apart, such as TRBV6-2 and TRBV6-3, and were left out.

Both 60 Vbeta primers and 13 Jbeta primers went into the PCR. Measured with immunoSEQ multiplex PCR; TCRdb has only the in-frame clones, and not every one. The table has 55,000 to 70,000 clones, 60% to 75% seen once. There are 13 residues in the CDR3. Germline V gives CDR1 KGHSH, CDR2 LQKENI. As for this clone: Its antigen is currently unknown. A read error may produce the germline difference seen at one junction end.

V usage is TRBV18 and J usage is TRBJ1-2; 7 bases agree with TRBD1. Material for sequencing was PBMCs. The sequence derives from a woman aged 55-75 years in good health and CMV-seropositive. CDR3 sequence: CASSPRDSYGYTF. DNA for the CDR3: TGTGCCAGCTCCCCACGGGACAGCTATGGCTACACCTTC.